Listed below are T cell receptor beta chains from one sample, sequenced in a study of blood T cell repertoires in COVID-19. Repertoires were generated with immunoSEQ multiplex PCR, while TCRdb's copy carries only in-frame clones and drops some. The data contain some 100,000 clones, roughly 90% of them seen just once; the ten biggest clones take up around 7.7%. The sequenced sample consisted of peripheral blood. These receptors all stem from a human donor in a cohort sampled during active COVID-19. The CDR3 runs from the conserved cysteine through the conserved F or W. Each record gives: J gene, clone size, V gene, D gene, CDR3 DNA, CDR3 protein. A D gene is named only where the DNA matches it firmly. Clone size is shown for a subset of rows, as once, few, many or a class of expanded clone.

TRBJ2-7	NA	TRBV2	NA	TGTGCCAGCAGGCCAGGTTCCTACGAGCAGTACTTC	CASRPGSYEQYF
TRBJ1-1	NA	TRBV10-2	NA	TGCGCCAGCAGGTACCGGGACATCCCTGAAGCTTTCTTT	CASRYRDIPEAFF
TRBJ1-4	NA	TRBV30	NA	TGTGCCTGGAGGGTGGCAGAGGGAAAACTGTTTTTT	CAWRVAEGKLFF
TRBJ1-5	NA	TRBV6-5	NA	TGTGCCAGCAGTAGGGCGGGAAGCAATCAGCCCCAGCATTTT	CASSRAGSNQPQHF
TRBJ1-2	NA	TRBV5-1	TRBD1	TGCGCCAGCAGCTCCATACAGGGGGCGGACTATGGCTACACCTTC	CASSSIQGADYGYTF
TRBJ1-6	few	TRBV5-1	NA	TGCGCCAGCAGCCCGGACAGTAGAACCTATAATTCACCCCTCCACTTT	CASSPDSRTYNSPLHF
TRBJ2-7	once	TRBV10-1	TRBD2	TGCGCCAGCAGTGATAGCGGGGGGACTACCTACGAGCAGTACTTC	CASSDSGGTTYEQYF
TRBJ2-7	once	TRBV3-1/TRBV3-2	NA	TGTGCCAGCAGCTTCCACGGGAGCTCCTACGAGCAGTACTTC	CASSFHGSSYEQYF
TRBJ2-2	NA	TRBV28	TRBD2	TGTGCAGCGGGGAGGGGCACCGGGGAGCTGTTTTTT	CAAGRGTGELFF
TRBJ2-2	NA	TRBV5-6	TRBD2	TGTGCCAGCAGCTTGGCGACTAGCGGGAGAGGCACCGGGGAGCTGTTTTTT	CASSLATSGRGTGELFF
TRBJ2-7	NA	TRBV15	TRBD1	TGTGCCACCAGCAGTTACGGGACAGGGCATGCCTCCTACGAGCAGTACTTC	CATSSYGTGHASYEQYF
TRBJ1-5	NA	TRBV18	NA	TGTGCCAGCTCACCCTCCCCCCCCCAGCCCCAGCATTTT	CASSPSPPQPQHF
TRBJ2-1	NA	TRBV28	NA	TGTGCCAGCAGTTTATGGGAGCGGCATGAGCAGTTCTTC	CASSLWERHEQFF
TRBJ2-5	NA	TRBV7-3	TRBD2	TGTGCCAGCAGCTTAAGGAGACTAGCGGGACAAGAGACCCAGTACTTC	CASSLRRLAGQETQYF
TRBJ1-2	NA	TRBV28	NA	TGTGCCAGCAGTTTCCAGGTTGCTAACTATGGCTACACCTTC	CASSFQVANYGYTF
TRBJ1-3	NA	TRBV18	NA	TGTGCCAGCTCCCCGGGCAGGGAAAATGGAAACACCATATATTTT	CASSPGRENGNTIYF
TRBJ2-2	NA	TRBV28	NA	TGTGCCAGCAGTCCCTCCCTGGGGCAGAACACCGGGGAGCTGTTTTTT	CASSPSLGQNTGELFF
TRBJ1-3	NA	TRBV7-2	NA	TGTGCCAGCAGCTCACGAAGGTCGGGCTCTGGAAACACCATATATTTT	CASSSRRSGSGNTIYF
TRBJ2-6	NA	TRBV30	NA	TGTGCCTGGAGTGTACGCAGGGATGGGCGCTCTGGGGCCAACGTCCTGACTTTC	CAWSVRRDGRSGANVLTF
TRBJ2-1	NA	TRBV5-5	NA	TGTGCCAGCAGCTTGGATCTCGGGAAATACAATGAGCAGTTCTTC	CASSLDLGKYNEQFF
TRBJ2-1	few	TRBV11-2	TRBD2	TGTGCCAGCAGCTTCGGTGCGGGAGGGGAGTACAATGAGCAGTTCTTC	CASSFGAGGEYNEQFF
TRBJ2-1	once	TRBV25-1	TRBD2	TGTGCCAGCAGTCACCGCAGGGGGACTAGCGGGAAGGAGCAGTTCTTC	CASSHRRGTSGKEQFF
TRBJ2-7	once	TRBV3-1/TRBV3-2	NA	TGTGCCAGCAGCCAAGTACGGGGCGAGCAGTACTTC	CASSQVRGEQYF
TRBJ2-1	once	TRBV6-1	NA	TGTGCCAGCAGTGAAGCATGGCGACGGTCAGGGGAGCAGTTCTTC	CASSEAWRRSGEQFF
TRBJ2-7	NA	TRBV19	TRBD1	TGTGCCAGTAGAGGAGACAGGGACCCCTCGAGGGAGCAGTACTTC	CASRGDRDPSREQYF
TRBJ2-7	NA	TRBV7-2	TRBD1	TGTGCCAGCGGGTTTAGGGGGCTGGGCAACTCGCCCGACGAGCAGTACTTC	CASGFRGLGNSPDEQYF
TRBJ1-4	NA	TRBV27	NA	TGTGCCAGCAGTTTAAACAGGAATGAAAAACTGTTTTTT	CASSLNRNEKLFF
TRBJ1-5	NA	TRBV29-1	TRBD1	TGCAGCCTCACGGGGGACAGAGCGGATCAGCCCCAGCATTTT	CSLTGDRADQPQHF
TRBJ1-5	once	TRBV28	NA	TGTGCCAGCAGTTTATTACCACCGGGTGGCACCGGCCTCAAACCCCAGCATTTT	CASSLLPPGGTGLKPQHF
TRBJ1-6	NA	TRBV18	NA	TGTGCCAGCTCACCGGGGAATTTGGGGGCAGGTTCACCCCTCCACTTT	CASSPGNLGAGSPLHF
TRBJ2-1	NA	TRBV19	TRBD1	TGTGCCAGTAGTATCCCGGGACAGTTGGTTGAGCAGTTCTTC	CASSIPGQLVEQFF
TRBJ2-2	NA	TRBV19	TRBD2	TGTGCCAGCCGGGGGGGTGGATTCGCCGGGGAGCTGTTTTTT	CASRGGGFAGELFF
TRBJ2-7	NA	TRBV5-6	NA	TGTGCCAGCAGCCAATATGCAACGGGTTACTCCTACGAGCAGTACTTC	CASSQYATGYSYEQYF